A single sample gave rise to the 31 T cell receptor beta chains below, sequenced in a study of blood T cells in healthy people across ages. The use of a sample-barcoded 5' primer and a J-beta primer mix characterized a second PCR of 7 to 11 cycles. TCRdb independently ran MiXCR on the 5' RACE reads; one entry per CDR3 protein. The sample records approximately 1.5 million distinct CDR3 sequences, almost 35% being singletons. Sequenced sample: blood. Every receptor here comes from a woman in her twenties or thirties in good health.

This clonotype was seen a handful of times. V gene TRBV20-1 combines with J gene TRBJ2-7, with 8 bases aligning to TRBD2. The J segment lost 2 bases and the V segment lost 0 bases, leaving 18 bases of the junction unmatched. The germline CDR1 and CDR2 sequences are DFQATT and SNEGSKA (reference sequence). This CDR3 is built from 19 residues. The CDR3 here is CSARDEGPAVREATYEQYF. CDR3 coding DNA: TGCAGTGCTAGAGATGAGGGCCCAGCCGTGCGGGAGGCCACCTACGAGCAGTACTTC.

In its sample, this clonotype was seen many times. The chain employs TRBV27 and TRBJ2-7; perhaps TRBD1 as D (6 bases). The ends were cut back, 6 bases at V and 3 bases at J, with 12 bases in the middle. This CDR3 has 13 residues. Germline CDR1 MNHEY, CDR2 SMNVEV (reference sequence). This CDR3 reads CASSYGTNYEQYF. The CDR3 bases are TGTGCCAGCAGCTACGGGACAAACTACGAGCAGTACTTC.

The chain couples TRBV20-1 to TRBJ1-1; 7 bases are shared with TRBD1. The CDR3 sequence is 18 residues long. V shed 7 bases and J 4 bases; nucleotides not matched to a gene: 24. Germline V gives CDR1 DFQATT, CDR2 SNEGSKA (reference sequence). The CDR3: CSGPNRARDSVWLTEAFF. The CDR3 nucleotides read TGCAGTGGTCCGAATCGTGCTCGGGACAGCGTTTGGCTCACTGAAGCTTTCTTT.

This clonotype occurred a few times. The chain combines TRBV27 with TRBJ2-7; no definite D call. The CDR3 extends over 14 amino acids. Germline V gene data show CDR1 as MNHEY and CDR2 as SMNVEV (reference sequence). V was trimmed by 1 base and J by 2 bases, leaving 9 bases between them. The CDR3 loop reads CASSLYGSTYEQYF. The CDR3 region has the DNA TGTGCCAGCAGTTTATATGGCTCAACCTACGAGCAGTACTTC.

This clonotype appeared a few times. J is TRBJ1-5 and V is TRBV4-1; D remains unclear. Trimming removed 0 bases from V and 1 base from J, with 7 bases in between. CDR3 length: 15 amino acids. The germline V gene has CDR1 MGHRA and CDR2 YSYEKL. CDR3 sequence reads: CASSQDSWSNQPQHF. Here the CDR3 DNA reads TGCGCCAGCAGCCAAGATTCTTGGAGCAATCAGCCCCAGCATTTT.

This clonotype was found a few times. The chain carries TRBV9 and TRBJ2-3, with 7 bases lining up with TRBD1. The CDR3 totals 14 residues. After removal of 3 bases from V and 6 bases from J, the junction contained 7 bases not matched to a gene. Germline CDR1 SGDLS, CDR2 YYNGEE. The CDR3 DNA reads as TGTGCCAGCAGCGACAGGGACAGCCCGGATACGCAGTATTTT. It yields the protein CASSDRDSPDTQYF.

The chain is built from TRBV10-2 and TRBJ2-1; 10 bases agree with TRBD2. Judging by the DNA end, TRBJ2-7 fits better; the J call may be wrong. CDR3 size: 13 residues. CDR1 is WSHSY, CDR2 SAAADI, per germline. Written as DNA, the CDR3 is TGCGCCAGCAGAGGACTAGCGGACAATGAGCAGTACTTC. Protein sequence: CASRGLADNEQYF.

As concerns this clonotype: The junction does not match germline at one end; this may be a read error. The chain couples TRBV20-1 to TRBJ2-3, with unresolved D. This CDR3 comprises 15 residues. Germline CDR1 DFQATT, CDR2 SNEGSKA (reference sequence). The CDR3 DNA reads TGCAGTGCTAGAGACGGGCAATCGCGCCCAGATGCGCAGTATTTT. Translated: CSARDGQSRPDAQYF.

The table lists this clonotype with a few counts. V gene TRBV11-2 combines with J gene TRBJ2-7, with unresolved D. With 1 base removed from V and 2 bases from J, the gap between germline ends came to 15 bases. The CDR3 spans 16 residues. Germline assignment: CDR1 SGHAT and CDR2 FQNNGV. CDR3 residues: CASSLGSKNIPYEQYF. As DNA, the CDR3 is TGTGCCAGCAGCTTAGGAAGCAAGAACATACCCTACGAGCAGTACTTC.

As for this clonotype: A read error may produce the germline difference seen at one junction end. The rearrangement uses TRBV7-6 and TRBJ2-5; tentative D call: TRBD2 (6 bases). CDR3 size: 16 residues. Germline CDR1 SGHVS, CDR2 FNYEAQ. CDR3 sequence: CASSVAEGTLQETQYF. DNA for the CDR3: TGTGCCAGCAGCGTAGCGGAGGGGACGTTACAAGAGACCCAGTACTTC. Full variable domain (remainder filled in from reference TRBV7-6 and TRBJ2-5): GAGVSQSPRYKVTKRGQDVALRCDPISGHVSLYWYRQALGQGPEFLTYFNYEAQQDKSGLPNDRFSAERPEGSISTLTIQRTEQRDSAMYRCASSVAEGTLQETQYFGPGTRLLVL.

This clonotype was recorded a few times. V is TRBV30 and J is TRBJ2-3, with D maybe TRBD2 (6 bases). The CDR3 extends over 12 amino acids. The V end lost 6 bases, the J end lost 4 bases, and 11 bases lay between the germline ends. Germline lookup yields CDR1 GTSNPN and CDR2 SVGIG (reference sequence). In DNA, the CDR3 is TGTGCCTGCCAATGGGAGGCAGATACGCAGTATTTT. This sequence encodes CACQWEADTQYF.

This clonotype was seen a few times. The chain joins TRBV20-1 to TRBJ2-5; possible D gene TRBD2, 5 bases. The V gene's germline CDR1 is DFQATT and CDR2 SNEGSKA (reference sequence). The CDR3 covers 13 residues. Trimming stripped 3 bases from V and 4 bases from J, with 12 bases between. The CDR3 loop reads CSASIGVGETQYF. CDR3 DNA sequence: TGCAGTGCTAGCATCGGGGTAGGAGAGACCCAGTACTTC.

This clonotype was seen at least ten times. V is TRBV4-1 and J is TRBJ2-1; no firm D call. The CDR3 loop spans 12 amino acids. Trimming took 2 bases from V and 8 from J, leaving 7 bases between them. The germline V gene has CDR1 MGHRA and CDR2 YSYEKL. The DNA of the CDR3 is TGCGCCAGCAGCCAACCGGCGGATGAGCAGTTCTTC. It yields the protein CASSQPADEQFF.

The gene calls are TRBV20-1 and TRBJ2-1; D is ambiguous. Germline loops: CDR1 DFQATT, CDR2 SNEGSKA (reference sequence). The V end lost 0 bases, the J end lost 4 bases, and 13 bases lay between the germline ends. The CDR3 totals 15 residues. As DNA, the CDR3 is TGCAGTGCTAGAGAAAGGGCTACCAGTTACAATGAGCAGTTCTTC. As protein: CSARERATSYNEQFF.

V usage is TRBV4-1 and J usage is TRBJ2-6; D is uncertain. Trimming pared 1 base from V and 0 bases from J, leaving 7 bases between. Germline CDR1 is MGHRA and CDR2 is YSYEKL. The CDR3 sequence is 16 residues long. CDR3 residues: CASSQVVSSGANVLTF. The CDR3 DNA follows: TGCGCCAGCAGCCAAGTCGTAAGCTCTGGGGCCAACGTCCTGACTTTC.

There are a few counts of this clonotype. The V call is TRBV7-2, the J call TRBJ2-7; TRBD2 matches at 12 bases. V dropped 2 bases and J dropped 6; count of bases not matched to a gene: 5. Germline loops: CDR1 SGHTA, CDR2 FQGNSA. There are 15 residues in the CDR3. The CDR3 sequence is CASSLLTSGGSEQYF. The CDR3 coding sequence is TGTGCCAGCAGCTTACTTACTAGCGGGGGGAGCGAGCAGTACTTC.

This chain uses TRBV7-6 with TRBJ2-5, with 9 bases matching TRBD1. This CDR3 contains 16 residues. V was pared by 3 bases and J by 5 bases, with 10 bases of the junction left unmatched. CDR1 is SGHVS, CDR2 FNYEAQ, per germline. The CDR3 DNA is TGTGCCAGCAGCTTGTGGGACAGGGCCGATGGCGAGACCCAGTACTTC. This codes for CASSLWDRADGETQYF.

This clonotype came up a few times. The chain joins TRBV11-2 to TRBJ2-7, with D perhaps matching TRBD1 or TRBD2 (5 bases each). The germline V and J ends were trimmed by 10 bases and 3 bases, with 28 bases remaining between them. Germline V gene lookup returns CDR1 SGHAT and CDR2 FQNNGV. The CDR3 loop spans 17 amino acids. The CDR3 coding sequence is TGTGCCACAACGCTCCTGTCGGGATCCCGGCAGGGCTACGAGCAGTACTTC. Its translation: CATTLLSGSRQGYEQYF.

This clonotype has only a few counts. The V gene is TRBV6-1, the J gene TRBJ2-4, with D possibly TRBD1 on 5 matching bases. Germline CDR1 MNHNS, CDR2 SASEGT. The CDR3 loop spans 15 amino acids. Trimming took 2 bases from V and 8 from J, leaving 16 bases between them. CDR3 DNA: TGTGCCAGCAGTGAATGGCAGGGTGCATTATACATTCAGTACTTC. This encodes CASSEWQGALYIQYF.

The J gene is TRBJ2-5, the V gene TRBV5-1, with D hard to call. Between the trimmed V and J ends, which lost 4 bases and 3 bases, there was a span of 10 bases. Germline lookup yields CDR1 SGHRS and CDR2 YFSETQ. The CDR3 sequence is 13 residues long. The CDR3 DNA reads TGCGCCAGCAGCCGTGACAAGAAAGAGACCCAGTACTTC. This encodes CASSRDKKETQYF. The whole variable domain, remainder taken from reference TRBV5-1 and TRBJ2-5, is KAGVTQTPRYLIKTRGQQVTLSCSPISGHRSVSWYQQTPGQGLQFLFEYFSETQRNKGNFPGRFSGRQFSNSRSEMNVSTLELGDSALYLCASSRDKKETQYFGPGTRLLVL.

This chain joins TRBV5-8 and TRBJ2-7, with D possibly matching TRBD2 (5 bases). This CDR3 is built from 14 residues. Germline loops: CDR1 SGHTS, CDR2 YDEGEE. Trimming cost V 9 bases and J 2 bases, with 18 bases left between them. In DNA, the CDR3 is TGTGCCACCAACCCCCTCGGGGAGACCTACGAGCAGTACTTC. This codes for CATNPLGETYEQYF.

Only one count was recorded for this clonotype. This chain connects TRBV6-5 to TRBJ1-5, with unresolved D. This CDR3 is built from 18 residues. The germline CDR1 and CDR2 sequences are MNHEY and SVGAGI. V was trimmed by 2 bases and J by 0 bases, leaving 17 bases between them. DNA of the CDR3: TGTGCCAGCAGTTACCATATGCGGAGGGAGTATAGCAATCAGCCCCAGCATTTT. Amino acids: CASSYHMRREYSNQPQHF.

The chain combines TRBV6-5 with TRBJ2-5, with 8 bases fitting TRBD1. J lost 4 bases, V lost 2 bases, and 9 bases had no gene match. In germline, CDR1 is MNHEY, CDR2 SVGAGI. CDR3 length: 16 residues. The CDR3 DNA follows: TGTGCCAGCAGTTACGGGGCAGGGGGCTCTCGAGAGACCCAGTACTTC. Translation gives CASSYGAGGSRETQYF.

This clonotype has a handful of counts. J is TRBJ2-1 and V is TRBV10-3; 8 bases are shared with TRBD2. Germline values: CDR1 ENHRY, CDR2 SYGVKD. The J segment lost 10 bases and the V segment lost 3 bases, leaving 14 bases of the junction unmatched. This CDR3 has 16 residues. CDR3 bases: TGTGCCATCAGTGATGGGGGGACTAGAGCTTCTATAGAGCAGTTCTTC. Amino acids: CAISDGGTRASIEQFF.

The J gene is TRBJ2-7, the V gene TRBV20-1; D uncertain. Germline CDR1 reads DFQATT; CDR2 reads SNEGSKA (reference sequence). V was trimmed by 7 bases and J by 7 bases, leaving 20 bases between them. The CDR3 spans 13 residues. The CDR3 DNA reads TGCAGTGGACGACTGGTTTCCTACAATGAGCAGTACTTC. Protein: CSGRLVSYNEQYF.

This chain links TRBV20-1 with TRBJ1-2; tentatively, D is TRBD1 (6 bases). The CDR3 consists of 14 residues. Trimming left V 4 bases short and J 3 bases short, with 15 bases between. Germline values: CDR1 DFQATT, CDR2 SNEGSKA (reference sequence). The CDR3 DNA follows: TGCAGTGCTAACCTGCCGGGACATGACTATGGCTACACCTTC. It translates to CSANLPGHDYGYTF.

This clonotype was seen more than once but under ten times. The chain links TRBV2 to TRBJ2-3; no firm D call. CDR1 SNHLY and CDR2 FYNNEI come from the germline V gene. Trimming removed 4 bases at V and 1 base at J, with 12 bases between. CDR3 length: 15 residues. The CDR3 spells CASSGGYTRTDTQYF. CDR3 in DNA: TGTGCCAGCAGTGGAGGTTACACGCGCACAGATACGCAGTATTTT.

This chain joins TRBV11-2 and TRBJ2-2; TRBD1 aligns across 8 bases. The CDR3 extends over 19 amino acids. V shed 6 bases and J 4 bases; nucleotides not matched to a gene: 19. Germline V gene sequence: CDR1 SGHAT, CDR2 FQNNGV. The CDR3: CASRLTPGTGPRGTGELFF. The CDR3, as DNA: TGTGCCAGCAGGTTAACCCCCGGGACAGGACCCCGGGGCACCGGGGAGCTGTTTTTT.

The V and J genes are TRBV11-2 and TRBJ2-3; unclear D gene. CDR1 and CDR2 (germline): SGHAT, FQNNGV. The CDR3 sequence is 14 residues long. The V gene lost 0 bases and the J gene lost 3 bases, with 7 bases spanning the gap. The CDR3 spells CASSLDPDTDTQYF. CDR3 coding DNA: TGTGCCAGCAGCTTAGACCCGGATACAGATACGCAGTATTTT. The variable domain in full, with the rest retrieved from reference TRBV11-2 and TRBJ2-3, is EAGVAQSPRYKIIEKRQSVAFWCNPISGHATLYWYQQILGQGPKLLIQFQNNGVVDDSQLPKDRFSAERLKGVDSTLKIQPAKLEDSAVYLCASSLDPDTDTQYFGPGTRLTVL.

This clonotype was seen ten or more times. CDR3 amino acids: CASSSTGGRYEQYF. The DNA of the CDR3 is TGCGCCAGCAGCTCGACAGGGGGCCGGTACGAGCAGTACTTC. The genes are TRBV5-1 and TRBJ2-7; 10 bases line up with TRBD1. This CDR3 is 14 amino acids long. Germline lookup yields CDR1 SGHRS and CDR2 YFSETQ. With V trimmed by 3 bases and J by 4 bases, 4 bases remained unmatched.

The chain recombines TRBV5-1 with TRBJ2-7; 15 bases fit TRBD2. With V trimmed by 3 bases and J by 5 bases, 6 bases remained unmatched. Germline loops: CDR1 SGHRS, CDR2 YFSETQ. This CDR3 region has 16 residues. This chain's CDR3 is CASSSGLAGGPHEQYF. CDR3 nucleotides: TGCGCCAGCAGCTCCGGACTAGCGGGAGGGCCCCACGAGCAGTACTTC.